This TCR beta chain emerged from a study of early T cells in non-severe SARS-CoV-2 infection. On the study more broadly: Sequenced bulk RNA came from whole blood that was unsorted, and chains were unpaired. Study-wide points: VDJdb matches were skewed toward anti-spike CD8 T cell responses.

Trimming shortened V by 8 bases and J by 0 bases, and 11 bases separated the two germline ends. Germline V CDR1 and CDR2: SNHLY, FYNNEI. This CDR3 is built from 14 residues. This clonotype has just a few counts. Its specificity is unknown. The protocol attached unique molecular identifiers to individual cDNA molecules. From the 5' RACE reads, TCRdb called clonotypes with MiXCR, one entry per CDR3 protein. The table lists 35,000 to 50,000 distinct CDR3 sequences, roughly 23% of them singletons, with 3.5% to 5% in the top ten. The V call is TRBV2, the J call TRBJ2-4; possible D gene TRBD2, 6 bases. The source of this sequence is an adult who was a healthcare worker with PCR-confirmed SARS-CoV-2 infection or an uninfected control (not recorded which). This specimen consisted of whole blood, obtained at baseline. CDR3 sequence: CASVGGTAKNIQYF. CDR3 in DNA: TGTGCCAGCGTCGGGGGAACAGCCAAAAACATTCAGTACTTC.